This T cell receptor beta chain is from a study of vaccination and CD4 T cells after COVID-19. Germline CDR1 is ENHRY and CDR2 is SYGVKD. Trimming took 6 bases from V and 3 from J; bases not matched to a gene: 6. The length of the CDR3 is 14 residues. Treatment given: approximately nine-day PBMC culture with coronavirus spike peptide pools or control peptides (ViraFEST assay). As regards this clonotype: Its antigen is still unknown.

Researchers used the Oncomine TCR Beta short-read assay to sequence DNA from cultured CD4+ T cells. TCRdb re-called the PCR reads through MiXCR, storing one row per CDR3 protein. The sample lists 4,800 or so distinct CDR3 sequences, 76% seen once, with 45% to 50% in the top ten. This chain connects TRBV10-3 to TRBJ1-1; TRBD1 aligns across 8 bases. The sample taken for sequencing was CD4+ T cells from blood, cultured in vitro. The TCR sequence derives from a human donor who had recovered from COVID-19. CDR3 in DNA: TGTGCCATCAGCAGGACAGGGTGGGACACTGAAGCTTTCTTT. Its protein is CAISRTGWDTEAFF.